The 24 T cell receptor beta chains below come from one sample, sequenced in a study of technical replicates of blood from a handful of donors (dated by TCRdb to about 2017). Libraries were constructed by the immunoSEQ multiplex PCR assay. TCRdb carries this immuneACCESS record with in-frame sequences only. Its versions omit some clonotypes, under half of them owing to an unresolved V gene in the studies checked, with the rest unexplained. For this sample the table gives approximately 85,000 clones, of which about 93% were detected only once. The top ten constitute 0.2% to 0.3% of the sample. Source material: T cells isolated from PBMCs. The receptors were sampled from a human donor in good health.

The sample holds one count of this clone. The chain couples TRBV19 to TRBJ1-1; no clear D. From germline, CDR1 is LNHDA and CDR2 SQIVND (reference sequence). V lost 8 bases, J lost 1 base, and 17 bases lay in between. The CDR3 totals 15 residues. The CDR3 loop is CASSQVFGRNTEAFF. The CDR3 nucleotides read TGTGCCAGTTCCCAGGTCTTCGGGAGGAACACTGAAGCTTTCTTT.

The chain employs TRBV5-1 and TRBJ2-7; a weak D match, TRBD2 (6 bases). Germline CDR1 is SGHRS and CDR2 is YFSETQ. The CDR3 runs to 14 residues. Trimming left V 5 bases short and J 0 bases short, with 12 bases between. The CDR3 spells CASSTGEVSYEQYF. The DNA of the CDR3 is TGCGCCAGCAGTACGGGGGAAGTCTCCTACGAGCAGTACTTC.

The V and J genes are TRBV9 and TRBJ1-6, with D maybe TRBD1 (6 bases). The CDR3 loop spans 15 amino acids. Trimming pared 0 bases from V and 3 bases from J, leaving 7 bases between. Germline V gene data show CDR1 as SGDLS and CDR2 as YYNGEE. CDR3 residues: CASSVAGDYNSPLHF. CDR3 DNA sequence: TGTGCCAGCAGCGTAGCAGGGGACTATAATTCACCCCTCCACTTT.

The V and J genes are TRBV4-1 and TRBJ2-7; 12 nucleotides align to TRBD2. CDR1 and CDR2 from the germline V gene are MGHRA and YSYEKL. V was pared by 3 bases and J by 4 bases, with 4 bases of the junction left unmatched. The CDR3 length is 15 residues. The CDR3 loop is CASSHPTSGRYEQYF. The CDR3, as DNA: TGCGCCAGCAGCCATCCGACTAGCGGGAGATACGAGCAGTACTTC.

The chain joins TRBV7-2 to TRBJ2-7, with a possible D match to TRBD1 (6 bases). The germline gives CDR1 SGHTA, CDR2 FQGNSA. Trimming left V 3 bases short and J 1 base short, with 7 bases between. The CDR3 is 13 residues long. CDR3 DNA: TGTGCCAGCAGCTTTACAGGGTCCTACGAGCAGTACTTC. Encoded protein: CASSFTGSYEQYF.

The chain employs TRBV18 and TRBJ2-1; the match to TRBD1 covers 8 bases. CDR3 length: 16 amino acids. The ends lost 5 bases at V and 5 bases at J; junction bases unmatched: 11. In germline, CDR1 is KGHSH, CDR2 LQKENI. The CDR3 nucleotides read TGTGCCAGCTCATCCTCAGGGGGCGCCATGCACAATGAGCAGTTCTTC. Protein sequence: CASSSSGGAMHNEQFF.

This clone was counted once. This CDR3 reads CASSSRYNEQFF. Written as DNA, the CDR3 is TGTGCCAGCAGCTCCCGTTACAATGAGCAGTTCTTC. This chain connects TRBV7-2 to TRBJ2-1; D uncertain. The CDR3 spans 12 residues. V was shortened by 4 bases and J by 4 bases, with 5 bases between the two germline ends. Germline-derived CDR1 and CDR2 are SGHTA and FQGNSA. Based on the CDR3 plus reference TRBV7-2 and TRBJ2-1, the full variable domain is GAGVSQSPSNKVTEKGKDVELRCDPISGHTALYWYRQSLGQGLEFLIYFQGNSAPDKSGLPSDRFSAERTGGSVSTLTIQRTQQEDSAVYLCASSSRYNEQFFGPGTRLTVL.

The chain recombines TRBV6-5 with TRBJ1-1, with TRBD1 matching over 9 bases. CDR1 MNHEY and CDR2 SVGAGI come from the germline V gene. CDR3 length: 14 amino acids. V shed 7 bases, J shed 1 base, and the junction held 4 bases outside the gene matches. CDR3 sequence (DNA): TGTGCCAGCAAACCGGGACAGGGGAACACTGAAGCTTTCTTT. This encodes CASKPGQGNTEAFF.

J is TRBJ2-3 and V is TRBV4-1; 8 bases map to TRBD2. Germline V CDR1 and CDR2: MGHRA, YSYEKL. The CDR3 is 16 amino acids. V was clipped by 0 bases and J by 1 base; unmatched bases: 3. The CDR3 region is CASSQETSGGTDTQYF. The DNA of the CDR3 is TGCGCCAGCAGCCAAGAAACTAGCGGAGGCACAGATACGCAGTATTTT.

The chain is built from TRBV4-1 and TRBJ2-1, with 9 bases lining up with TRBD2. The V and J ends lost 1 base and 9 bases, in that order; junction bases with no gene match: 4. Germline V gene sequence: CDR1 MGHRA, CDR2 YSYEKL. This CDR3 contains 14 residues. CDR3 DNA sequence: TGCGCCAGCAGCCAAGGGCCTAGCGGGGCTGAGCAGTTCTTC. This sequence encodes CASSQGPSGAEQFF.

The chain recombines TRBV9 with TRBJ2-2, with TRBD2 matching over 9 bases. CDR1 is SGDLS and CDR2 is YYNGEE in the germline V gene. The CDR3 is 15 residues long. Unmatched junction bases numbered 4, after V lost 3 bases and J lost 4 bases. This CDR3 is CASSARLAVTGELFF. CDR3 sequence (DNA): TGTGCCAGCAGCGCCCGACTAGCGGTCACCGGGGAGCTGTTTTTT.

The J gene is TRBJ2-4, the V gene TRBV7-9; D remains unclear. Trimming removed 6 bases from V and 8 bases from J, with 20 bases in between. Germline V gene lookup returns CDR1 SEHNR and CDR2 FQNEAQ (reference sequence). This CDR3 is built from 15 residues. CDR3 sequence: CASSLSSAQRDIQYF. The CDR3 region has the DNA TGTGCCAGCAGTCTCTCCTCGGCCCAACGGGACATTCAGTACTTC.

The chain combines TRBV10-3 with TRBJ2-7; 7 positions agree with TRBD1. This CDR3 is built from 17 residues. The V gene's germline CDR1 is ENHRY and CDR2 SYGVKD. Germline trimming cut 3 bases from V and 0 bases from J; bases unmatched to any gene: 11. CDR3 in amino acids: CAISEGPTGVNSYEQYF. The CDR3 region has the DNA TGTGCCATCAGTGAAGGGCCTACAGGGGTAAACTCCTACGAGCAGTACTTC.

This chain links TRBV27 with TRBJ2-7; TRBD1 agrees at 7 bases. The V gene end was trimmed by 4 bases and the J gene end by 6 bases; junction bases not matched to a gene: 12. Germline V gene lookup returns CDR1 MNHEY and CDR2 SMNVEV (reference sequence). The CDR3 loop spans 15 amino acids. CDR3 nucleotide sequence: TGTGCCAGCAGTTCAGGGGGTTTCAGGGGTAGCGAGCAGTACTTC. As protein: CASSSGGFRGSEQYF.

The genes are TRBV14 and TRBJ2-7; D is unclear. From germline, CDR1 is SGHDN and CDR2 FVKESK. The CDR3 spans 13 residues. V was clipped by 4 bases and J by 0 bases, with 7 bases between them. The CDR3 sequence is CASSLGHSYEQYF. The CDR3 nucleotides are TGTGCCAGCAGCCTGGGCCACTCCTACGAGCAGTACTTC.

In DNA, the CDR3 is TGTGCCAGCAGCTTACAGGGGTCGAGCAATCAGCCCCAGCATTTT. It yields the protein CASSLQGSSNQPQHF. The chain has TRBV5-4 and TRBJ1-5, with 7 bases fitting TRBD1. V was clipped by 2 bases and J by 1 base; unmatched bases: 3. The CDR3 is made up of 15 amino acids. Germline CDR1 is SGHNT and CDR2 is YYREEE (reference sequence).

This sequence joins TRBV5-1 and TRBJ2-1; TRBD1 aligns across 11 bases. Germline CDR1 reads SGHRS; CDR2 reads YFSETQ. The CDR3 runs to 16 residues. Germline trimming cut 3 bases from V and 6 bases from J; bases unmatched to any gene: 8. The CDR3 DNA sequence: TGCGCCAGCAGCTGGGACTCCGGGACAGGGGGCAATGAGCAGTTCTTC. Amino acids: CASSWDSGTGGNEQFF.

Remarks on this clone: The junction and the germline gene differ at one end; a read error may be behind it. The chain has TRBV9 and TRBJ2-5; the match to TRBD2 covers 12 bases. Germline values: CDR1 SGDLS, CDR2 YYNGEE. The CDR3 is 13 residues long. CDR3 in amino acids: CASSGQTSGGPHF. DNA of the CDR3: TGTGCCAGCAGCGGCCAGACTAGCGGGGGACCACACTTC.

This clone was recorded once. V is TRBV27 and J is TRBJ1-2, with D perhaps matching TRBD1 (5 bases). The CDR3 covers 15 residues. V gave up 5 bases and J gave up 5 bases, with 18 bases separating them. Per germline, CDR1 MNHEY and CDR2 SMNVEV (reference sequence). CDR3: CASSINGVGLYGYTF. DNA of the CDR3: TGTGCCAGCAGTATTAACGGAGTGGGGCTATATGGCTACACCTTC.

V usage is TRBV27 and J usage is TRBJ2-6, with TRBD1 as a possible D gene (6 bases). The CDR3 totals 15 residues. Trimming took 8 bases from V and 1 from J, leaving 12 bases between them. Germline loops: CDR1 MNHEY, CDR2 SMNVEV (reference sequence). The CDR3 here is CASSDRLSGANVLTF. The DNA for the CDR3 is TGTGCCAGCTCAGACAGGCTTTCTGGGGCCAACGTCCTGACTTTC.

For the CDR3, the DNA is TGTGCCAGCAGCCGCACCCGGGGGACTGAGTACTATGGCTACACCTTC. As protein: CASSRTRGTEYYGYTF. The chain combines TRBV14 with TRBJ1-2, with a weak D call TRBD1 (5 bases). V lost 4 bases, J lost 3 bases, and 18 bases lay in between. The length of the CDR3 is 16 residues. Germline CDR1 is SGHDN and CDR2 is FVKESK.

The chain links TRBV5-4 to TRBJ2-5; 7 bases are a match to TRBD2. This CDR3 is built from 16 residues. The V and J ends lost 4 bases and 3 bases, in that order; junction bases with no gene match: 12. Germline V gene data show CDR1 as SGHNT and CDR2 as YYREEE (reference sequence). CDR3: CASSPLVSGDKETQYF. The CDR3 DNA is TGTGCCAGCAGCCCCCTGGTAAGCGGGGATAAAGAGACCCAGTACTTC.

The J gene is TRBJ2-1, the V gene TRBV25-1, with D maybe TRBD2 (6 bases). CDR3 length equals 14 residues. Per germline, CDR1 MGHDK and CDR2 SYGVNS. The germline V and J ends were trimmed by 4 bases and 8 bases, with 15 bases remaining between them. The CDR3 sequence: CASSAVKWGDEQFF. The CDR3 DNA reads as TGTGCCAGCAGTGCAGTGAAATGGGGGGATGAGCAGTTCTTC.

V gene TRBV5-1 combines with J gene TRBJ2-3; 12 positions agree with TRBD2. Unmatched junction bases numbered 7, after V lost 2 bases and J lost 3 bases. Per the germline V gene, CDR1 is SGHRS and CDR2 is YFSETQ. The CDR3 loop spans 17 amino acids. The CDR3 nucleotides read TGCGCCAGCAGCTTCGGGGGAACTAGCGGGAGGACAGATACGCAGTATTTT. Residues: CASSFGGTSGRTDTQYF.